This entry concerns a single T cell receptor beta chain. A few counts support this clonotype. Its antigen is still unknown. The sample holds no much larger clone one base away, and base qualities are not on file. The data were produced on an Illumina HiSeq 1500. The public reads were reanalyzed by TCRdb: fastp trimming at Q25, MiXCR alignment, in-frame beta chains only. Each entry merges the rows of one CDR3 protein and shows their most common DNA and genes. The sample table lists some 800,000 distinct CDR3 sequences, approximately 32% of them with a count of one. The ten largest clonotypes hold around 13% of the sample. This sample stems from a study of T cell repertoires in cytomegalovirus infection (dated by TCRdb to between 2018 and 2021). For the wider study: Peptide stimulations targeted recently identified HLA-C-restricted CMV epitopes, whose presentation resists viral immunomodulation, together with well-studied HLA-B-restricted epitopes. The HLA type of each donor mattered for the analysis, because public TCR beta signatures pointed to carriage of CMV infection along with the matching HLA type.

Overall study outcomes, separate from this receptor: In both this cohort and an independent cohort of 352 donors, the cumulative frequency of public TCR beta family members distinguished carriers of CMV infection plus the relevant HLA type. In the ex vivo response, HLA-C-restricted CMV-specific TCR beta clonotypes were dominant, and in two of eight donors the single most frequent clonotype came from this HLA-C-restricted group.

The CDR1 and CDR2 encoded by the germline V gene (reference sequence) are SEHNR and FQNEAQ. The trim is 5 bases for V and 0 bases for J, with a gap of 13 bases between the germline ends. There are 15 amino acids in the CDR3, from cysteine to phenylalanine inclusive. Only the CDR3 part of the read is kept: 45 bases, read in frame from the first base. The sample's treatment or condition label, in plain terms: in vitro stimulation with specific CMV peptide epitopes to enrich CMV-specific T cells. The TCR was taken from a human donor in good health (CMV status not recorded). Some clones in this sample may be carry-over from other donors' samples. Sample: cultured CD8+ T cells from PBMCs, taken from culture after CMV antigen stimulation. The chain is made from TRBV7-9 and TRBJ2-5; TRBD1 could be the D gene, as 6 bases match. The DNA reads TGTGCCAGCAGCGCGCAGGGGCCACACCAAGAGACCCAGTACTTC. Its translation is CASSAQGPHQETQYF.